The sequence of this T cell receptor beta chain was determined in a study of identical twins. Study-level results: Abundant beta clonotypes from cord blood had fewer insertions, unlike memory repertoires, which showed none.

Germline CDR1 SEHNR, CDR2 FQNEAQ (reference sequence). The V end lost 5 bases, the J end lost 3 bases, and 10 bases lay between the germline ends. This CDR3 has 14 amino acids. In TCRdb, the 5' RACE reads were re-called with MiXCR into one record per CDR3 protein. This sample has roughly 200,000 distinct CDR3 sequences, with approximately 16% found just once. On this clonotype itself: Its antigen is currently unknown.

The data were also submitted as part of a second study, on T cells expressing NK-cell markers. From that study: Of eight sequenced donors, seven were HCMV-seropositive and one HCMV-seronegative.

Sequencing input: CD8+ T cells sorted from blood. The chain links TRBV7-9 to TRBJ2-2, with a weak D call TRBD2 (5 bases). This clonotype was sampled from a woman aged 18-29 years in good health. CDR3 sequence reads: CASSTGIYTGELFF. CDR3 bases: TGTGCCAGCAGCACCGGGATTTACACCGGGGAGCTGTTTTTT.